Below are 8 T cell receptor beta chains sequenced from a single sample in a study of tissue T cells after allogeneic stem cell transplantation. The method was immunoSEQ multiplex PCR; TCRdb's version includes in-frame clones alone and lacks a portion of them. The data contain some 7,000 clones, just under 80% of them singletons. The source material was skin, sampled at autopsy. All receptors come from an older male patient with steroid-refractory graft-versus-host disease after an allogeneic stem cell transplant. Among the T cells, some may be from the graft donor.

V gene TRBV28 combines with J gene TRBJ1-1, with D perhaps TRBD1 (6 bases). The CDR3 consists of 15 residues. The V gene lost 0 bases and the J gene lost 0 bases, with 8 bases spanning the gap. Germline-derived CDR1 and CDR2 are MDHEN and SYDVKM. Written as DNA, the CDR3 is TGTGCCAGCAGTTTATGGGGGGCAATGAACACTGAAGCTTTCTTT. This encodes CASSLWGAMNTEAFF.

This chain connects TRBV2 to TRBJ1-1, with a weak D call TRBD1 (5 bases). This CDR3 region has 14 residues. Trimming cost V 6 bases and J 0 bases, with 11 bases left between them. Germline loops: CDR1 SNHLY, CDR2 FYNNEI. CDR3 amino acids: CASRFQGMNTEAFF. CDR3 sequence (DNA): TGTGCCAGCAGATTCCAGGGAATGAACACTGAAGCTTTCTTT.

The chain employs TRBV6-5 and TRBJ2-5; 9 bases are shared with TRBD2. Germline lookup yields CDR1 MNHEY and CDR2 SVGAGI. V was pared by 0 bases and J by 4 bases, with 6 bases of the junction left unmatched. The CDR3 loop spans 16 amino acids. The DNA for the CDR3 is TGTGCCAGCAGTTACTCGGCCCTGGGACTAGCAGAGACCCAGTACTTC. Its translation: CASSYSALGLAETQYF.

This clone was observed a handful of times. DNA of the CDR3: TGTGCCAGCAGCCAAGAGGCGGGGGGCGATGGCTACACCTTC. It translates to CASSQEAGGDGYTF. The chain uses TRBV14 and TRBJ1-2; D is possibly TRBD1 (6 bases). The CDR3 has 14 residues. Germline lookup yields CDR1 SGHDN and CDR2 FVKESK. The V and J ends lost 0 bases and 6 bases respectively, with 11 bases between them.

This clone came up once. The rearrangement joins TRBV7-9 to TRBJ1-1; D is unclear. This CDR3 region has 17 residues. Trimming took off 5 bases at V and 1 base at J, with 20 bases between the two ends. CDR1 and CDR2 (germline): SEHNR, FQNEAQ (reference sequence). The CDR3 sequence: CASSQGMDGRRNTEAFF. In nucleotides, the CDR3 is TGTGCCAGCAGCCAAGGCATGGACGGTCGGAGGAACACTGAAGCTTTCTTT.

The V call is TRBV5-1, the J call TRBJ1-2; D uncertain. The germline V gene encodes CDR1 SGHRS and CDR2 YFSETQ. The length of the CDR3 is 13 residues. With 0 bases removed from V and 7 bases from J, the gap between germline ends came to 10 bases. The DNA of the CDR3 is TGCGCCAGCAGCTTGGAAACCGGTGGTGGCTACACCTTC. Encoded protein: CASSLETGGGYTF.

The rearrangement joins TRBV6-5 to TRBJ2-7, with 7 bases identical to TRBD1. Looked up from germline, CDR1 is MNHEY and CDR2 is SVGAGI. V trimming: 7 bases; J trimming: 2 bases; junction bases outside the gene matches: 5. CDR3 length: 13 residues. CDR3 sequence: CASTGTEAYEQYF. DNA of the CDR3: TGTGCCAGCACCGGGACAGAAGCCTACGAGCAGTACTTC.

This clone was seen only a few times. The V gene is TRBV6-1, the J gene TRBJ1-5; perhaps TRBD1 as D (6 bases). The V gene lost 0 bases and the J gene lost 5 bases, with 11 bases spanning the gap. Germline V gene data show CDR1 as MNHNS and CDR2 as SASEGT. The CDR3 sequence is 15 residues long. The CDR3 DNA sequence: TGTGCCAGCAGTGAAGCCTTAGGGGGAGATCAGCCCCAGCATTTT. It specifies CASSEALGGDQPQHF.